Listed below are T cell receptor beta chains from one sample, sequenced in a study of blood T cells in healthy people across ages. Each CDR3 protein is one row after TCRdb ran MiXCR on the 5' RACE reads. The sample has under 1,000,000 distinct CDR3 sequences; around 36% are singletons. Input material: blood. These receptors were taken from a man between 18 and 35 years old in good health. Each CDR3 is given with its conserved first and last residue. D genes are given only for firm matches. A clone size is listed for some rows: how often the clone was seen (once, few, many), or a class if it is expanded.

D,J,size,V,length,CDR3,DNA
NA,TRBJ2-3,many,TRBV5-1,16,CASSPNGHTATDTQYF,TGCGCCAGCAGCCCCAACGGACATACCGCCACAGATACGCAGTATTTT
TRBD2,TRBJ2-3,many,TRBV7-2,19,CASRSPGLAGTTSTDTQYF,TGTGCCAGCAGGTCTCCGGGACTAGCGGGGACTACGAGCACAGATACGCAGTATTTT
NA,TRBJ2-3,few,TRBV20-1,14,CSARLSGRTDTQYF,TGCAGTGCTAGGTTATCAGGGCGCACAGATACGCAGTATTTT
NA,TRBJ1-2,many,TRBV12-3/TRBV12-4,13,CASSFADNYGYTF,TGTGCCAGCAGTTTCGCCGACAACTATGGCTACACCTTC
TRBD1,TRBJ1-1,few,TRBV5-1,16,CASSLATTGGFTEAFF,TGCGCCAGCAGCTTGGCGACGACAGGGGGCTTCACTGAAGCTTTCTTT
NA,TRBJ1-2,many,TRBV12-3/TRBV12-4,12,CASSPRVFGYTF,TGTGCCAGCAGCCCCCGGGTCTTTGGCTACACCTTC
TRBD1,TRBJ2-7,NA,TRBV12-3/TRBV12-4,16,CASSSTPGTGSYEQYF,TGTGCCAGCAGTTCCACACCCGGGACAGGGTCCTACGAGCAGTACTTC
NA,TRBJ2-7,many,TRBV20-1,12,CRTSTRTYEQYF,TGCAGAACTAGCACTAGAACCTACGAGCAGTACTTC
NA,TRBJ2-5,many,TRBV5-5,15,CASSLAGQFQETQYF,TGTGCCAGCAGCTTGGCGGGTCAGTTTCAAGAGACCCAGTACTTC
NA,TRBJ2-1,few,TRBV6-2/TRBV6-3,16,CASSYSTRGSYNEQFF,TGTGCCAGCAGTTACTCTACCCGGGGGTCGTACAATGAGCAGTTCTTC
NA,TRBJ2-5,many,TRBV5-1,13,CASSLYGQETQYF,TGCGCCAGCAGCTTGTACGGACAAGAGACCCAGTACTTC
NA,TRBJ2-1,NA,TRBV5-1,15,CASSLTVDPYNEQFF,TGCGCCAGCAGCTTAACAGTGGACCCATACAATGAGCAGTTCTTC
NA,TRBJ2-5,few,TRBV20-1,12,CSAGERVETQYF,TGCAGTGCTGGGGAACGGGTAGAGACCCAGTACTTC
TRBD1,TRBJ1-1,NA,TRBV6-2/TRBV6-3,16,CASSFRGLGDHTEAFF,TGTGCCAGCAGTTTCAGGGGGCTTGGAGACCACACTGAAGCTTTCTTT
NA,TRBJ2-7,NA,TRBV7-2,15,CASSLGSRSSYEQYF,TGTGCCAGCAGCTTAGGAAGCAGAAGCTCCTACGAGCAGTACTTC
TRBD1,TRBJ1-2,NA,TRBV11-2,15,CASSKRTGPTYGYTF,TGTGCCAGCAGCAAAAGGACAGGGCCCACCTATGGCTACACCTTC
TRBD2,TRBJ2-2,few,TRBV10-3,15,CAIRTGGDNTGELFF,TGTGCCATCAGAACTGGGGGGGATAACACCGGGGAGCTGTTTTTT
NA,TRBJ1-1,NA,TRBV4-1,17,CASSQDLAGALNTEAFF,TGCGCCAGCAGCCAAGATCTGGCAGGGGCCTTGAACACTGAAGCTTTCTTT
NA,TRBJ1-1,NA,TRBV4-1,15,CASSSDRTLNTEAFF,TGCGCCAGCAGCAGCGACAGAACTTTGAACACTGAAGCTTTCTTT
NA,TRBJ1-2,few,TRBV29-1,13,CSVEAAPNYGYTF,TGCAGCGTTGAGGCAGCCCCAAACTATGGCTACACCTTC
TRBD1,TRBJ1-1,NA,TRBV10-3,14,CATRTGTENTEAFF,TGTGCCACCAGAACCGGGACAGAGAACACTGAAGCTTTCTTT
NA,TRBJ2-1,many,TRBV4-3,15,CASSQDQQGRGEQFF,TGCGCCAGCAGCCAAGATCAACAGGGACGCGGTGAGCAGTTCTTC
NA,TRBJ2-1,NA,TRBV18,18,CASSPPFLVPPWDNEQFF,TGTGCCAGCTCACCACCATTCCTTGTCCCACCCTGGGACAATGAGCAGTTCTTC
NA,TRBJ2-3,NA,TRBV30,12,CAWSVLSDTQYF,TGTGCCTGGAGTGTACTTTCGGATACGCAGTATTTT
TRBD1,TRBJ1-2,NA,TRBV20-1,15,CSARDRSGRGRDYTF,TGCAGTGCTAGAGATCGGTCGGGCAGGGGGCGAGACTACACCTTC
NA,TRBJ1-1,few,TRBV4-3,14,CASSQDRQGSEAFF,TGCGCCAGCAGCCAAGATCGTCAGGGAAGTGAAGCTTTCTTT
NA,TRBJ1-1,few,TRBV12-3/TRBV12-4,13,CASSPGRGTEAFF,TGTGCCAGCAGTCCAGGGAGGGGCACTGAAGCTTTCTTT
NA,TRBJ2-5,few,TRBV10-3,13,CAISDPLGNEQYF,TGTGCCATCAGTGACCCCCTAGGGAATGAGCAGTACTTC
NA,TRBJ1-1,many,TRBV27,15,CASSLSPGANTEAFF,TGTGCCAGCAGTTTATCGCCAGGGGCGAACACTGAAGCTTTCTTT
TRBD2,TRBJ2-7,NA,TRBV4-2,17,CASSQDLAGGPRNEQYF,TGTGCCAGCAGCCAAGATTTAGCGGGGGGTCCCAGGAATGAGCAGTACTTC
TRBD1,TRBJ2-5,NA,TRBV12-3/TRBV12-4,15,CATSMGGTGVDEQYF,TGTGCCACCTCGATGGGCGGGACAGGGGTAGATGAGCAGTACTTC
NA,TRBJ1-5,NA,TRBV20-1,16,CSAGPVLGGSNQPQHF,TGCAGTGCTGGCCCGGTTTTGGGGGGTAGCAATCAGCCCCAGCATTTT
TRBD1,TRBJ2-1,few,TRBV20-1,15,CSASTQGASYNEQFF,TGCAGTGCTAGCACTCAGGGGGCATCCTACAATGAGCAGTTCTTC
NA,TRBJ2-2,NA,TRBV4-2,17,CASSQEEARNYTGELFF,TGTGCCAGCAGCCAAGAGGAGGCTAGGAATTACACCGGGGAGCTGTTTTTT
NA,TRBJ2-5,NA,TRBV9,15,CASSPRGGIQETQYF,TGTGCCAGCAGCCCCCGGGGAGGAATTCAAGAGACCCAGTACTTC
TRBD2,TRBJ2-7,NA,TRBV11-2,15,CASSQTSPGSYEQYF,TGTGCCAGCAGCCAGACTAGCCCGGGCTCCTACGAGCAGTACTTC
NA,TRBJ1-4,NA,TRBV5-1,13,CASSLGGLEKLFF,TGCGCCAGCAGCTTGGGAGGTCTTGAAAAACTGTTTTTT
NA,TRBJ2-1,many,TRBV10-3,12,CAMGEKYNEQFF,TGTGCCATGGGTGAGAAATACAATGAGCAGTTCTTC
TRBD1,TRBJ1-2,NA,TRBV5-1,13,CASSATGDLSYTF,TGCGCCAGCAGCGCAACAGGGGATCTTTCCTACACCTTC
NA,TRBJ2-5,NA,TRBV12-3/TRBV12-4,15,CASSSPGHGLDEQYF,TGTGCCAGCAGTTCCCCCGGTCACGGGTTAGATGAGCAGTACTTC
NA,TRBJ2-5,NA,TRBV6-5,14,CASSYGRGAREQYF,TGTGCCAGCAGTTATGGCCGCGGGGCCCGTGAGCAGTACTTC
NA,TRBJ2-3,NA,TRBV5-1,13,CASSLSRGDTQYF,TGCGCCAGCAGCTTGTCGAGGGGGGATACGCAGTATTTT
TRBD1,TRBJ2-1,many,TRBV9,21,CASSVARQSAEPGQGLNEQFF,TGTGCCAGCAGCGTAGCTCGGCAGTCCGCTGAACCGGGACAGGGTCTCAATGAGCAGTTCTTC
NA,TRBJ1-5,NA,TRBV12-3/TRBV12-4,13,CASSSRENQPQHF,TGTGCCAGCAGTTCCCGGGAGAATCAGCCCCAGCATTTT
NA,TRBJ2-7,NA,TRBV3-1,12,CASSQEFYEQYF,TGTGCCAGCAGCCAAGAATTTTACGAGCAGTACTTC